One TCR beta chain is described in this entry. This entry belongs to a study of radiation and T cells in renal cell carcinoma. Study in general: Nephrectomy followed 15 Gy stereotactic body radiation by 4 weeks.

Profiled with immunoSEQ multiplex PCR; TCRdb holds only in-frame clones, not every one. The sample lists 87,000 or so clones, 65% to 90% occurring once. This CDR3 comprises 13 residues. V was cut by 6 bases and J by 0 bases, with 5 bases left in between. Per the germline V gene, CDR1 is MDHEN and CDR2 is SYDVKM. Time point meaning: baseline pretreatment blood. The treatment was: 15 Gy SBRT to primary tumor, nephrectomy 4 weeks later. Blood was sampled at baseline, 2 weeks and 4 weeks after SBRT. This TCR came from a man aged 50-60 years with renal cell carcinoma. This chain joins TRBV28 and TRBJ2-2; the D gene could be TRBD1 or TRBD2 (5 bases each). The sequencing used blood, collected from a patient whose treatment included radiotherapy and nephrectomy. This CDR3 is CASRGPNTGELFF. CDR3 in DNA: TGTGCCAGCAGGGGACCGAACACCGGGGAGCTGTTTTTT. Full variable domain (missing parts from reference TRBV28 and TRBJ2-2): DVKVTQSSRYLVKRTGEKVFLECVQDMDHENMFWYRQDPGLGLRLIYFSYDVKMKEKGDIPEGYSVSREKKERFSLILESASTNQTSMYLCASRGPNTGELFFGEGSRLTVL.